This is a list of T cell receptor beta chains from one sample in a study of T cell repertoires in cytomegalovirus infection. Using its own MiXCR run on the reads, TCRdb lists one record per CDR3 protein. The sample has 700,000 to 850,000 distinct CDR3 sequences, 32% seen once. Their antigens remain unidentified. The specimen comprised cultured CD8+ T cells from PBMCs, sampled from culture after CMV antigen stimulation. These receptors were collected from a human donor in good health (CMV status not recorded). Some clones in this sample may be carry-over from other donors' samples. Each CDR3 is given with its conserved first and last residue. The D gene is left open where the match is weak. Rows may omit the clone size; those that give it use once, few, many or a size class.

abundance,d_gene,v_gene,len,j_gene,CDR3aa,CDR3nt
many,.,TRBV7-2,12,TRBJ2-3,CASGSSADTQYF,TGTGCCAGCGGGAGTAGCGCAGATACGCAGTATTTT
.,.,TRBV7-3,15,TRBJ2-1,CASSYRESTYKEQFF,TGTGCCAGCAGCTACAGGGAATCTACCTACAAGGAGCAGTTCTTC
.,.,TRBV7-9,13,TRBJ2-3,CASSPPDTDTQYF,TGTGCCAGCAGCCCTCCAGACACAGATACGCAGTATTTT
many,TRBD1,TRBV7-2,14,TRBJ1-3,CASSSTGAGNTIYF,TGTGCCAGCAGCTCAACAGGGGCTGGAAACACCATATATTTT
.,TRBD1,TRBV7-3,15,TRBJ1-6,CASSHPGQGGSPLHF,TGTGCCAGCAGCCACCCGGGACAGGGGGGTTCACCCCTCCACTTT
.,.,TRBV29-1,13,TRBJ1-2,CSVEWVGFYGYTF,TGCAGCGTTGAATGGGTGGGATTCTATGGCTACACCTTC
.,.,TRBV12-5,19,TRBJ1-2,CASGLVLETDDPFNYGYTF,TGTGCTAGTGGTTTGGTACTTGAGACAGACGATCCCTTTAACTATGGCTACACCTTC
.,.,TRBV7-9,16,TRBJ2-1,CASSQTTGYRSNEQFF,TGTGCCAGCAGCCAAACCACAGGGTACAGGAGCAATGAGCAGTTCTTC
.,.,TRBV27,15,TRBJ2-3,CASSFRQGYTDTQYF,TGTGCCAGCAGTTTTCGGCAGGGTTACACAGATACGCAGTATTTT
few,.,TRBV19,18,TRBJ1-1,CASSFRPGPAMVDTEAFF,TGTGCCAGTAGTTTCCGGCCCGGGCCAGCTATGGTGGACACTGAAGCTTTCTTT
.,.,TRBV6-1,14,TRBJ1-1,CASSAGQWDTETFF,TGTGCCAGCAGTGCCGGGCAGTGGGACACTGAAACTTTCTTT
few,TRBD1,TRBV28,16,TRBJ2-3,CASSPQGALGTDTQYF,TGTGCCAGCAGCCCCCAGGGGGCATTGGGCACAGATACGCAGTATTTT
many,TRBD1,TRBV18,17,TRBJ1-3,CASSPRTGTASGNTIYF,TGTGCCAGCTCACCCAGGACAGGCACCGCCTCTGGAAACACCATATATTTT
many,TRBD1,TRBV6-2/TRBV6-3,16,TRBJ1-5,CASSYHRDSPNQPQHF,TGTGCCAGCAGTTACCACCGGGACAGCCCCAATCAGCCCCAGCATTTT
.,TRBD1,TRBV15,15,TRBJ2-5,CATSRDRDRGETQYF,TGTGCCACCAGCAGAGATCGGGACAGGGGAGAGACCCAGTACTTC
few,.,TRBV6-5,16,TRBJ2-2,CASSYSMPGLTGELFF,TGTGCCAGCAGTTACTCGATGCCAGGGTTAACCGGGGAGCTGTTTTTT
.,.,TRBV27,11,TRBJ1-3,CASGEGLPIYF,TGTGCCAGCGGGGAAGGTTTGCCCATATATTTT
.,.,TRBV19,13,TRBJ1-2,CASSTSGFYGYTF,TGTGCCAGTAGTACTTCGGGGTTCTATGGCTACACCTTC
few,.,TRBV7-9,13,TRBJ2-4,CASSIEAQRIQYF,TGTGCCAGCAGCATTGAGGCACAGCGGATTCAGTACTTC
few,.,TRBV7-2,13,TRBJ1-1,CASTPLGRAEAFF,TGTGCCAGCACCCCTTTGGGGCGCGCTGAAGCTTTCTTT
.,.,TRBV28,12,TRBJ1-1,CASSSGQRRAFF,TGTGCCAGCAGTTCCGGACAGAGACGAGCTTTCTTT
many,TRBD1,TRBV11-2,16,TRBJ1-6,CASSAWDRTLYSPLHF,TGTGCCAGCAGCGCGTGGGACAGGACTTTATATTCACCCCTCCACTTT
.,.,TRBV28,14,TRBJ2-5,CASTNWRDQETQYF,TGTGCCAGCACTAATTGGAGGGACCAAGAGACCCAGTACTTC
.,.,TRBV15,18,TRBJ2-2,CATSRLSWGGLGTGELFF,TGTGCCACCAGCAGATTGAGTTGGGGGGGGCTCGGCACCGGGGAGCTGTTTTTT
few,TRBD1,TRBV5-6,16,TRBJ2-1,CASSLQDRGSYNEQFF,TGTGCCAGCAGCTTGCAAGACAGGGGCTCCTACAATGAGCAGTTCTTC
.,.,TRBV2,13,TRBJ1-6,CASSEDPSSPLHF,TGTGCCAGCAGTGAAGACCCCAGTTCGCCCCTCCACTTT
few,.,TRBV4-2,15,TRBJ2-3,CASSQRPLGADTQYF,TGTGCCAGCAGCCAAAGGCCCCTGGGGGCAGATACGCAGTATTTT
many,TRBD1,TRBV7-2,15,TRBJ1-1,CASSPDRGSDTEAFF,TGTGCCAGCAGCCCTGACAGGGGCTCGGACACTGAAGCTTTCTTT
.,.,TRBV29-1,12,TRBJ1-1,CSVWGIGTEAFF,TGCAGCGTTTGGGGGATTGGGACTGAAGCTTTCTTT
few,TRBD1,TRBV12-5,17,TRBJ2-7,CASGSPWGTGVPYEQYF,TGTGCTAGTGGCAGTCCTTGGGGGACAGGGGTCCCCTACGAGCAGTACTTC
.,.,TRBV12-3/TRBV12-4,17,TRBJ2-2,CASSFVSFDVNTGELFF,TGTGCCAGCAGTTTCGTCAGTTTCGACGTGAACACCGGGGAGCTGTTTTTT
.,.,TRBV25-1,15,TRBJ1-2,CASSEYFDGNYGYTF,TGTGCCAGCAGTGAATATTTTGACGGGAACTATGGCTACACCTTC
few,.,TRBV19,13,TRBJ1-5,CASSKYSNQPQHF,TGTGCCAGTAGTAAGTATAGCAATCAGCCCCAGCATTTT
.,TRBD2,TRBV10-3,16,TRBJ2-1,CAISERLAGGPNEQFF,TGTGCCATCAGTGAGCGACTAGCGGGGGGGCCTAATGAGCAGTTCTTC
many,.,TRBV7-6,16,TRBJ1-4,CASSLESGLGNEKLFF,TGTGCCAGCAGCTTAGAGTCGGGGCTGGGTAATGAAAAACTGTTTTTT
.,.,TRBV6-6,15,TRBJ2-7,CASSYSAGGGYEQYF,TGTGCCAGCAGTTACTCAGCAGGGGGAGGTTACGAGCAGTACTTC
.,TRBD1,TRBV6-6,16,TRBJ1-5,CASSSRDRGLLQPQHF,TGTGCCAGCAGTTCTCGTGACAGGGGGCTCCTCCAGCCCCAGCATTTT
few,TRBD1,TRBV9,16,TRBJ1-2,CASSETGTGVYHGYTF,TGTGCCAGCAGCGAGACCGGGACAGGGGTTTACCATGGCTACACCTTC
.,TRBD2,TRBV7-9,17,TRBJ2-5,CASIGTSGGAYQETQYF,TGTGCCAGCATCGGGACTAGCGGGGGAGCGTACCAAGAGACCCAGTACTTC
.,.,TRBV27,14,TRBJ1-1,CASSPGMGPLEAFF,TGTGCCAGCAGTCCCGGGATGGGACCCCTTGAAGCTTTCTTT
many,TRBD2,TRBV7-6,18,TRBJ2-3,CASSFRLAGGRPTDTQYF,TGTGCCAGCAGCTTCCGGCTAGCGGGGGGCCGTCCCACAGATACGCAGTATTTT
.,.,TRBV7-6,16,TRBJ2-3,CASSKTFGGVADTQYF,TGTGCCAGCAGCAAGACTTTTGGTGGGGTGGCAGATACGCAGTATTTT
many,TRBD1,TRBV6-1,16,TRBJ2-7,CASSEAEGTGGYEQYF,TGTGCCAGCAGTGAAGCCGAGGGGACAGGGGGCTACGAGCAGTACTTC
.,TRBD2,TRBV6-2/TRBV6-3,15,TRBJ2-1,CASSWQRGMYNEQFF,TGTGCCAGCAGTTGGCAGCGGGGCATGTACAATGAGCAGTTCTTC
.,.,TRBV12-3/TRBV12-4,14,TRBJ2-2,CASTYWSSTGELFF,TGTGCCAGCACCTACTGGAGTAGCACCGGGGAGCTGTTTTTT
.,.,TRBV25-1,15,TRBJ1-1,CASSEFWQGVTEAFF,TGTGCCAGCAGTGAATTCTGGCAGGGAGTAACTGAAGCTTTCTTT
.,.,TRBV9,12,TRBJ2-1,CASSDTINEQFF,TGTGCCAGCAGCGACACCATCAATGAGCAGTTCTTC
many,.,TRBV4-2,15,TRBJ2-1,CASSPISPGDHEQFF,TGTGCCAGCAGCCCTATCAGCCCTGGAGATCATGAGCAGTTCTTC
few,TRBD2,TRBV7-9,14,TRBJ2-2,CASRSSGRTGELFF,TGTGCCAGCAGGTCTAGCGGGAGAACCGGGGAGCTGTTTTTT
few,.,TRBV7-6,18,TRBJ1-6,CASSLVSGQGRYNSPLHF,TGTGCCAGCAGCTTAGTTTCGGGGCAGGGGCGTTATAATTCACCCCTCCACTTT